The rows below give T cell receptor beta chains drawn from one sample of a study of blood T cell repertoires in COVID-19. TCRdb keeps only in-frame clones here, not all; method: immunoSEQ multiplex PCR. The data contain roughly 250,000 clones, about 86% of them seen just once; the ten biggest clones take up 2.5% to 3.5%. Sequenced sample: PBMCs or T cells enriched from blood (not recorded which). These receptors were obtained from a woman aged 35 to 49 with acute COVID-19. The CDR3 runs from the conserved cysteine through the conserved F or W. A D gene is named only where the DNA matches it firmly. The size of a clone is reported for some rows only, either as once, few or many, or as a class for expanded clones.

>NA|TRBD2|TRBJ2-1|TRBV19
CASTYSSGGGYNEQFF
TGTGCCAGTACCTATAGTTCGGGAGGCGGGTACAATGAGCAGTTCTTC
>NA|NA|TRBJ2-1|TRBV19
CASRPSSYNEQFF
TGTGCCAGTAGGCCGAGCTCCTACAATGAGCAGTTCTTC
>NA|TRBD1|TRBJ2-7|TRBV10-3
CAINGQGAIEQYF
TGTGCCATCAACGGACAGGGGGCGATCGAGCAGTACTTC
>NA|NA|TRBJ2-7|TRBV5-6
CASSHGSSYEQYF
TGTGCCAGCAGCCACGGGAGCTCCTACGAGCAGTACTTC
>NA|TRBD1|TRBJ1-2|TRBV5-1
CASSQTGGVYGYTF
TGCGCCAGCAGTCAGACAGGGGGAGTCTATGGCTACACCTTC
>NA|TRBD2|TRBJ2-3|TRBV19
CASSIDSTSGRNTQYF
TGTGCCAGTAGTATAGACAGCACTAGCGGGAGAAATACGCAGTATTTT
>NA|NA|TRBJ2-6|TRBV18
CASSPRSSGANVLTF
TGTGCCAGCTCACCACGCAGCTCTGGGGCCAACGTCCTGACTTTC
>few|TRBD2|TRBJ2-1|TRBV4-1
CASSRLAGDGNNEQFF
TGCGCCAGCAGCAGACTCGCGGGAGATGGGAATAATGAGCAGTTCTTC
>NA|TRBD2|TRBJ2-1|TRBV4-1
CASSRPEGLAEYNEQFF
TGCGCCAGCAGCCGACCCGAGGGGCTAGCGGAGTACAATGAGCAGTTCTTC
>NA|NA|TRBJ1-1|TRBV19
CASSIGRQYEAFF
TGTGCCAGTAGTATTGGCCGCCAATATGAAGCTTTCTTT
>NA|TRBD1|TRBJ1-2|TRBV11-3
CASSFGTAVYGYTF
TGTGCCAGCAGCTTCGGGACAGCCGTCTATGGCTACACCTTC
>NA|NA|TRBJ2-3|TRBV7-2
CASSLGALDTQYF
TGTGCCAGCAGCTTAGGAGCGCTTGATACGCAGTATTTT
>NA|NA|TRBJ2-3|TRBV5-1
CASSLDARKSDTQYF
TGCGCCAGCAGCTTGGATGCCAGGAAATCAGATACGCAGTATTTT
>NA|NA|TRBJ1-2|TRBV2
CASSESDNEDYGYTF
TGTGCCAGCAGCGAGTCGGATAACGAGGACTATGGCTACACCTTC
>NA|TRBD1|TRBJ1-2|TRBV7-8
CASSLEGQGAYGYTF
TGTGCCAGCAGCTTAGAGGGACAGGGGGCTTATGGCTACACCTTC
>NA|TRBD2|TRBJ2-2|TRBV7-9
CASSWGLAGAGELFF
TGTGCCAGCAGCTGGGGACTAGCGGGAGCCGGGGAGCTGTTTTTT
>NA|NA|TRBJ2-7|TRBV29-1
CSVEKGQGFDEQYF
TGCAGCGTTGAGAAAGGGCAGGGGTTCGACGAGCAGTACTTC
>NA|TRBD1|TRBJ1-5|TRBV2
CASRNMGQGSQPQHF
TGTGCCAGCAGGAACATGGGACAGGGGTCTCAGCCCCAGCATTTT
>NA|TRBD1|TRBJ1-2|TRBV6-5
CASSYSTGGGYGYTF
TGTGCCAGCAGTTACTCGACAGGGGGCGGCTATGGCTACACCTTC
>NA|NA|TRBJ2-1|TRBV7-2
CASSLRWLANSYNEQFF
TGTGCCAGCAGCTTAAGGTGGCTAGCGAACTCCTACAATGAGCAGTTCTTC
>NA|NA|TRBJ2-7|TRBV4-1
CASSQPGREQYF
TGCGCCAGCAGCCAACCAGGGAGGGAGCAGTACTTC
>NA|TRBD2|TRBJ2-3|TRBV13
CASSIGTSGQVTQYF
TGTGCCAGCAGCATTGGGACTAGCGGGCAAGTTACGCAGTATTTT
>NA|NA|TRBJ1-3|TRBV7-9
CASSLASSSAGNTIYF
TGTGCCAGCAGCTTAGCTTCGTCTTCAGCTGGAAACACCATATATTTT
>few|NA|TRBJ2-2|TRBV4-2
CASSHSGVNTGELFF
TGTGCCAGCAGCCATTCGGGTGTTAACACCGGGGAGCTGTTTTTT